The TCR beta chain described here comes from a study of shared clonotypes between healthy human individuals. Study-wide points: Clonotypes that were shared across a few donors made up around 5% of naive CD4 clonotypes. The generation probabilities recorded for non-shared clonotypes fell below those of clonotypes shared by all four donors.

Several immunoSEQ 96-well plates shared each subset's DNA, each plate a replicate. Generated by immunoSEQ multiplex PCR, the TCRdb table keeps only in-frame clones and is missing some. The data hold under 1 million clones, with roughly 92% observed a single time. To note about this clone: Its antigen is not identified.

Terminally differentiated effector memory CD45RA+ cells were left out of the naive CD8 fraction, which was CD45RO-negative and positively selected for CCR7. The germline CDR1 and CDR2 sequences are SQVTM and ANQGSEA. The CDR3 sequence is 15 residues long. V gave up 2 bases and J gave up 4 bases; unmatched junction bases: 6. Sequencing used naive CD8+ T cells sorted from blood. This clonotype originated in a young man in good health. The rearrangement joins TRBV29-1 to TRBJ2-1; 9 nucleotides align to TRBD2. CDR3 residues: CSVETASGIYNEQFF. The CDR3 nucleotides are TGCAGCGTTGAAACGGCTAGCGGGATTTACAATGAGCAGTTCTTC.